A single sample gave rise to the 17 T cell receptor beta chains below, sequenced in a study of T cell repertoires in cytomegalovirus infection. Which antigens these TCRs recognize remains unknown. TCRdb itself ran the reads through MiXCR, one entry per CDR3 protein. The sample holds about 830,000 distinct CDR3 sequences; roughly 33% are singletons and the top ten take 12%. Source: cultured CD8+ T cells from PBMCs, taken from culture after CMV antigen stimulation. The receptors derive from a human donor in good health (CMV status not recorded). Some clones in this sample may be carry-over from other donors' samples.

The chain is built from TRBV4-1 and TRBJ2-1, with 9 bases lining up with TRBD1. V dropped 1 base and J dropped 5; count of bases not matched to a gene: 6. Germline V lookup: CDR1 MGHRA, CDR2 YSYEKL. The CDR3 spans 16 residues. CDR3 in amino acids: CASSQVRQGVNNEQFF. The CDR3 bases are TGCGCCAGCAGCCAAGTTCGACAGGGGGTCAACAATGAGCAGTTCTTC.

J is TRBJ1-2 and V is TRBV9; 12 nucleotides agree with TRBD1. The CDR3 has 15 residues. Germline CDR1 SGDLS, CDR2 YYNGEE. V lost 0 bases to trimming and J lost 6 bases; unmatched junction nucleotides: 3. CDR3 amino acids: CASSVGDRGHDGYTF. CDR3 DNA sequence: TGTGCCAGCAGCGTAGGGGACAGGGGGCATGATGGCTACACCTTC.

This clonotype showed up just a few times. The chain recombines TRBV5-1 with TRBJ1-2, with TRBD1 matching 7 bases. J was trimmed by 2 bases and V by 3 bases; bases with no gene match: 16. Germline values: CDR1 SGHRS, CDR2 YFSETQ. The CDR3 is 18 amino acids. This CDR3 is CASSSGTAKRAQNYGYTF. The CDR3 DNA follows: TGCGCCAGCAGCTCCGGGACAGCAAAAAGAGCACAAAACTATGGCTACACCTTC.

This clonotype was detected a few times. Here the CDR3 reads CASSELGRVGHYEQYV. The CDR3 DNA is TGTGCCAGCAGTGAATTGGGTAGGGTGGGGCACTACGAGCAGTACGTC. The rearrangement joins TRBV6-1 to TRBJ2-7, with TRBD1 as a possible D gene (5 bases). V lost 2 bases, J lost 3 bases, and 17 bases lay in between. CDR3 length: 16 residues. Germline CDR1 reads MNHNS; CDR2 reads SASEGT.

This clonotype was detected only a few times. The chain links TRBV4-2 to TRBJ2-3; D remains unclear. The germline CDR1 and CDR2 sequences are LGHNA and YNFKEQ. V lost 0 bases, J lost 4 bases, and 11 bases lay in between. The CDR3 loop spans 15 amino acids. This chain's CDR3 is CASSQDGLEADTQYF. In DNA, the CDR3 is TGTGCCAGCAGCCAAGACGGGCTAGAAGCAGATACGCAGTATTTT.

Points on this clonotype: A much larger clone sits a single nucleotide away, making a read error possible. The chain joins TRBV7-2 to TRBJ1-5, with 11 bases aligning to TRBD1. The germline gives CDR1 SGHTA, CDR2 FQGNSA. Germline trimming cut 5 bases from V and 6 bases from J; bases unmatched to any gene: 6. The CDR3 covers 15 residues. CDR3 nucleotide sequence: TGTGCCAGCAGCCCGGACAGGGGGCTACCTCAGCCCCAGCATTTT. Translation gives CASSPDRGLPQPQHF.

The table lists this clonotype with a few counts. This chain joins TRBV6-5 and TRBJ1-2; TRBD1 aligns across 7 bases. V lost 6 bases, J lost 8 bases, and 9 bases stayed unmatched. Germline V gene data show CDR1 as MNHEY and CDR2 as SVGAGI. The CDR3 runs 13 residues. In nucleotides, the CDR3 is TGTGCCAGCAGGAAAACAGGGGTTCGGGGCTACACCTTC. Protein product: CASRKTGVRGYTF.

This clonotype was observed many times. The chain recombines TRBV7-6 with TRBJ2-7; 9 bases are shared with TRBD1. The CDR3 spans 15 residues. V shed 4 bases and J 2 bases; nucleotides not matched to a gene: 6. From germline, CDR1 is SGHVS and CDR2 FNYEAQ. CDR3 residues: CASSSSGQGAYEQYF. The CDR3 bases are TGTGCCAGCAGCTCTTCGGGACAGGGAGCCTACGAGCAGTACTTC.

The chain recombines TRBV7-9 with TRBJ1-1; 10 nucleotides align to TRBD1. This CDR3 is 16 amino acids long. CDR1 and CDR2 from the germline V gene are SEHNR and FQNEAQ (reference sequence). J gave up 1 base and V 7 bases, and 9 bases lay outside the gene matches. The CDR3 protein is CASTPPRTGGNTEAFF. The CDR3 nucleotides read TGTGCCAGCACCCCCCCAAGGACAGGGGGGAACACTGAAGCTTTCTTT.

This clonotype was counted only a few times. This rearrangement joins TRBV7-2 to TRBJ2-5; D remains unclear. Germline assignment: CDR1 SGHTA and CDR2 FQGNSA. With 7 bases removed from V and 5 bases from J, the gap between germline ends came to 11 bases. The CDR3 runs to 12 residues. CDR3 residues: CASTPAEETQYF. For the CDR3, the DNA is TGTGCCAGCACCCCGGCGGAGGAGACCCAGTACTTC.

This clonotype was found a few times. The chain combines TRBV25-1 with TRBJ1-2, with TRBD1 identical over 7 bases. The CDR3 runs 13 residues. The germline V gene has CDR1 MGHDK and CDR2 SYGVNS. Trimming took 6 bases from V and 8 from J; bases not matched to a gene: 9. CDR3 residues: CASRDRTGTGYTF. Written as DNA, the CDR3 is TGTGCCAGCAGGGACAGGACGGGGACGGGCTACACCTTC.

This clonotype was detected only a few times. The genes are TRBV6-5 and TRBJ2-3; D uncertain. CDR1 is MNHEY and CDR2 is SVGAGI in the germline V gene. V lost 6 bases and J 3 bases, leaving 16 bases between the germline ends. The CDR3 loop spans 15 amino acids. The CDR3 sequence is CASSPTSFLTDTQYF. CDR3 coding DNA: TGTGCCAGCAGCCCCACCTCGTTCCTTACAGATACGCAGTATTTT.

This clonotype was seen more than once but under ten times. The chain has TRBV6-1 and TRBJ2-3; D gene unclear. The CDR3 has 16 amino acids. From germline, CDR1 is MNHNS and CDR2 SASEGT. V lost 2 bases to trimming and J lost 0 bases, with 12 bases between them. CDR3 sequence: CASSERQVTSTDTQYF. The CDR3 DNA reads TGTGCCAGCAGTGAACGGCAGGTAACTAGCACAGATACGCAGTATTTT.

The chain couples TRBV5-3 to TRBJ1-2; D is possibly TRBD1 (5 bases). TRBV5-3 is an ORF, and what it does is uncertain. Trimming stripped 8 bases from V and 6 bases from J, with 17 bases between. This CDR3 has 13 amino acids. Here the CDR3 reads CASSVGESDGYTF. The DNA of the CDR3 is TGTGCCAGCAGCGTGGGGGAGTCGGATGGCTACACCTTC.

This chain connects TRBV15 to TRBJ2-5, with TRBD2 as a possible D gene (6 bases). Germline CDR1 LNHNV, CDR2 YYDKDF (reference sequence). V lost 3 bases and J lost 4, with 15 bases in between. The CDR3 contains 15 residues. The CDR3 DNA reads TGTGCCACCAGCAGCCCGGGGGAGAGAGGAGAGACCCAGTACTTC. Protein product: CATSSPGERGETQYF.

This chain links TRBV7-3 with TRBJ1-2; 10 bases map to TRBD1. The CDR3 is 19 residues long. CDR1 is SGHTA and CDR2 is FQGTGA in the germline V gene. V was clipped by 0 bases and J by 3 bases; unmatched bases: 13. The CDR3 loop reads CASSLTSGTGVSGDYGYTF. The CDR3 DNA is TGTGCCAGCAGCTTAACTTCCGGGACAGGGGTATCGGGGGACTATGGCTACACCTTC.

In its sample, this clonotype was seen many times. The CDR3 reads CASTAGQVGPNSPLHF. DNA for the CDR3: TGTGCCAGCACCGCTGGACAGGTGGGCCCTAATTCACCCCTCCACTTT. The genes are TRBV7-9 and TRBJ1-6; 7 bases map to TRBD1. Germline values: CDR1 SEHNR, CDR2 FQNEAQ (reference sequence). CDR3 length equals 16 residues. Trimming cost V 7 bases and J 6 bases; bases outside gene matches: 12.